Each of the 18 T cell receptor beta chains below was sequenced from the same sample in a study of graft-versus-host responses after intestinal transplantation (dated by TCRdb to the early 2020s). The library relied on the immunoSEQ multiplex PCR assay. This immuneACCESS table, as held by TCRdb, lists in-frame sequences with V and J called but not all clones. Of the missing ones, under half trace to an unresolved V gene in checked studies; the others have no known cause. The sample contains over 100,000 clones, more than 75% of them found a single time. 0.7% to 0.9% of the sample is held by the ten biggest clonotypes. Their antigen targets remain unknown. The time point label, as the study defines it: cells obtained before transplantation from donor or recipient. The sequencing here drew on unstimulated CD4+ T cells sorted from spleen or lymph node cells, taken before intestinal transplant. The receptors derive from a human donor who received an intestinal transplant.

In this sample, this clone turned up a few times. This specimen includes other DNA sequences encoding the same CDR3. This sequence joins TRBV19 and TRBJ2-2; D possibly matches TRBD1 or TRBD2 (6 bases each). Per the germline V gene, CDR1 is LNHDA and CDR2 is SQIVND (reference sequence). This CDR3 is 12 amino acids long. V was clipped by 9 bases and J by 4 bases, with 9 bases between them. DNA for the CDR3: TGTGCCAGCGGGGGCTTCACCGGGGAGCTGTTTTTT. Protein product: CASGGFTGELFF. The whole variable domain, remainder taken from reference TRBV19 and TRBJ2-2, is DGGITQSPKYLFRKEGQNVTLSCEQNLNHDAMYWYRQDPGQGLRLIYYSQIVNDFQKGDIAEGYSVSREKKESFPLTVTSAQKNPTAFYLCASGGFTGELFFGEGSRLTVL.

This rearrangement joins TRBV30 to TRBJ2-3; 8 positions agree with TRBD2. The CDR3 is 12 residues long. J gave up 3 bases and V 4 bases, and 0 bases lay outside the gene matches. Germline CDR1 is GTSNPN and CDR2 is SVGIG (reference sequence). In DNA, the CDR3 is TGTGCCTGGACTAGCGGGACAGATACGCAGTATTTT. Its translation is CAWTSGTDTQYF. Together with reference TRBV30 and TRBJ2-3, the CDR3 gives the full variable domain: SQTIHQWPATLVQPVGSPLSLECTVEGTSNPNLYWYRQAAGRGLQLLFYSVGIGQISSEVPQNLSASRPQDRQFILSSKKLLLSDSGFYLCAWTSGTDTQYFGPGTRLTVL.

The chain links TRBV7-9 to TRBJ1-1; D remains ambiguous. Germline-derived CDR1 and CDR2 are SEHNR and FQNEAQ (reference sequence). The CDR3 loop spans 16 amino acids. Between the trimmed V and J ends, which lost 7 bases and 0 bases, there was a span of 18 bases. CDR3 nucleotide sequence: TGTGCCAGCACCCAAGGTCCCGGGAACATGAACACTGAAGCTTTCTTT. Its translation: CASTQGPGNMNTEAFF.

The chain's CDR3 is CSVRTSGRADTQYF. In nucleotides, the CDR3 is TGCAGCGTGCGGACTAGCGGGAGGGCAGATACGCAGTATTTT. This chain joins TRBV29-1 and TRBJ2-3; 15 bases fit TRBD2. This CDR3 is built from 14 residues. The J segment lost 4 bases and the V segment lost 6 bases, leaving 2 bases of the junction unmatched. Germline CDR1 is SQVTM and CDR2 is ANQGSEA.

The chain couples TRBV5-1 to TRBJ2-6; D is possibly TRBD2 (6 bases). Trimming left V 4 bases short and J 3 bases short, with 14 bases between. Germline V lookup: CDR1 SGHRS, CDR2 YFSETQ. The CDR3 sequence is 16 residues long. Here the CDR3 DNA reads TGCGCCAGCAGCCGGAGGGTTACAGGTGGGGCCAACGTCCTGACTTTC. Translation: CASSRRVTGGANVLTF.

The chain carries TRBV7-6 and TRBJ2-7; the D gene is possibly TRBD2 (6 bases). Germline values: CDR1 SGHVS, CDR2 FNYEAQ. V lost 1 base to trimming and J lost 3 bases, with 13 bases between them. The CDR3 has 15 residues. The CDR3 protein is CASSLDQGGNYEQYF. Written as DNA, the CDR3 is TGTGCCAGCAGCTTAGATCAGGGAGGTAACTACGAGCAGTACTTC.

This clone was seen once. The chain combines TRBV27 with TRBJ2-1; D is possibly TRBD2 (5 bases). Germline-derived CDR1 and CDR2 are MNHEY and SMNVEV (reference sequence). This CDR3 is built from 16 residues. The V gene lost 0 bases and the J gene lost 4 bases, with 13 bases spanning the gap. The CDR3, as DNA: TGTGCCAGCAGTTTATCGGTGGGAGTGGATTACAATGAGCAGTTCTTC. It translates to CASSLSVGVDYNEQFF.

The gene calls are TRBV6-1 and TRBJ2-1; 7 bases map to TRBD2. The CDR3 is 15 residues long. J gave up 7 bases and V 7 bases, and 13 bases lay outside the gene matches. Germline CDR1 MNHNS, CDR2 SASEGT. CDR3 bases: TGTGCCAGCAAAGGAGCGGCGGGAGATGTAAATGAGCAGTTCTTC. Its translation is CASKGAAGDVNEQFF.

The chain recombines TRBV5-1 with TRBJ2-2; a weak D match, TRBD2 (6 bases). Trimming took off 4 bases at V and 4 bases at J, with 14 bases between the two ends. CDR3 length: 15 amino acids. From germline, CDR1 is SGHRS and CDR2 YFSETQ. The CDR3 region is CASSVGTGGTGELFF. In DNA, the CDR3 is TGCGCCAGCAGCGTTGGTACCGGGGGCACCGGGGAGCTGTTTTTT.

V is TRBV10-2 and J is TRBJ2-1; TRBD2 matches 16 bases. The V segment lost 10 bases and the J segment 2 bases; nucleotides outside the gene matches: 5. Germline assignment: CDR1 WSHSY and CDR2 SAAADI. The CDR3 consists of 16 residues. Here the CDR3 reads CATGTSGRAAYNEQFF. The DNA of the CDR3 is TGCGCCACCGGGACTAGCGGGAGGGCAGCCTACAATGAGCAGTTCTTC.

CDR3: CASSPPWTSSVYEQYF. The CDR3 DNA sequence: TGTGCCAGCAGTCCACCGTGGACTAGTTCGGTCTACGAGCAGTACTTC. The chain recombines TRBV27 with TRBJ2-7; 7 nucleotides agree with TRBD2. Unmatched junction bases numbered 13, after V lost 5 bases and J lost 3 bases. The length of the CDR3 is 16 residues. The V gene's germline CDR1 is MNHEY and CDR2 SMNVEV (reference sequence).

The chain employs TRBV27 and TRBJ1-4; D call uncertain. Per the germline V gene, CDR1 is MNHEY and CDR2 is SMNVEV (reference sequence). Trimming cost V 0 bases and J 8 bases, with 7 bases left between them. The CDR3 runs 13 residues. As DNA, the CDR3 is TGTGCCAGCAGTTTATCCTATTTCGAAAAACTGTTTTTT. This sequence encodes CASSLSYFEKLFF.

The chain couples TRBV6-1 to TRBJ2-3; 9 nucleotides line up with TRBD2. The CDR3 has 15 amino acids. Germline CDR1 is MNHNS and CDR2 is SASEGT. J gave up 5 bases and V 6 bases, and 9 bases lay outside the gene matches. The CDR3 loop is CASRERGARGDTQYF. CDR3 bases: TGTGCCAGCAGGGAGCGGGGGGCCCGGGGAGATACGCAGTATTTT.

The chain carries TRBV15 and TRBJ1-6; D unresolved. The CDR3 is made up of 15 amino acids. Germline lookup yields CDR1 LNHNV and CDR2 YYDKDF (reference sequence). The V and J ends lost 0 bases and 10 bases respectively, with 13 bases between them. The CDR3 nucleotides are TGTGCCACCAGCAGAGATCCGGGCGGGCAGTCACCCCTCCACTTT. It codes for CATSRDPGGQSPLHF.

The J gene is TRBJ2-5, the V gene TRBV15; D gene unclear. Trimming took 0 bases from V and 2 from J, leaving 10 bases between them. The germline gives CDR1 LNHNV, CDR2 YYDKDF (reference sequence). This CDR3 has 15 amino acids. The CDR3 is CATSRDRYGQETQYF. The CDR3 nucleotides read TGTGCCACCAGCAGAGATCGGTACGGACAAGAGACCCAGTACTTC. The full variable domain, rest sourced from reference TRBV15 and TRBJ2-5, is DAMVIQNPRYQVTQFGKPVTLSCSQTLNHNVMYWYQQKSSQAPKLLFHYYDKDFNNEADTPDNFQSRRPNTSFCFLDIRSPGLGDTAMYLCATSRDRYGQETQYFGPGTRLLVL.

The chain employs TRBV5-4 and TRBJ1-2; TRBD1 is a possible D gene (5 bases). This CDR3 contains 14 residues. CDR1 SGHNT and CDR2 YYREEE come from the germline V gene (reference sequence). V was cut by 4 bases and J by 3 bases, with 13 bases left in between. The CDR3, as DNA: TGTGCCAGCAGCCCCTTGGGGACCGACTATGGCTACACCTTC. Its protein product is CASSPLGTDYGYTF.

The J gene is TRBJ1-6, the V gene TRBV6-6, with D hard to call. Germline V gives CDR1 MNHNY, CDR2 SVGAGI (reference sequence). The V and J ends lost 6 bases and 11 bases respectively, with 17 bases between them. The CDR3 contains 14 residues. For the CDR3, the DNA is TGTGCCAGCAGCAATGGGGTGCTTATTACACCCCTCCACTTT. It specifies CASSNGVLITPLHF.

The CDR3 nucleotides read TGTGCCAGCAGCTTACGGGCAGCAGGTATATCGAAATCCCGGGAGCAGTTCTTC. Its protein is CASSLRAAGISKSREQFF. This chain uses TRBV7-3 with TRBJ2-1; D gene ambiguous. V lost 2 bases and J lost 10, with 27 bases in between. CDR3 size: 18 residues. In germline, CDR1 is SGHTA, CDR2 FQGTGA.